The rows below give T cell receptor beta chains drawn from one sample of a study of control samples from healthy donors and cancer patients. Sequenced by immunoSEQ multiplex PCR; TCRdb stores in-frame clones only, minus some. The data show around 59,000 clones, more than 90% seen once. Specimen: PBMCs. The receptor set was obtained from a man aged 40-49 years with colorectal cancer. The CDR3 runs from the conserved cysteine through the conserved F or W. D genes are given only for firm matches. Not all rows give a size; the values are once, few, many and, for expanded clones, a class.

cdr3_aa	cdr3_nt	j_call	v_call	d_call	clone_size
CATSRQKNSNQPQHF	TGTGCCACCAGCAGACAGAAAAATAGCAATCAGCCCCAGCATTTT	TRBJ1-5	TRBV15	.	.
CASSLSISGGDTQYF	TGTGCCAGCAGTTTATCTATCAGCGGGGGAGATACGCAGTATTTT	TRBJ2-3	TRBV27	TRBD2	.
CASSFPGTRVNEQFF	TGTGCCAGCAGTTTCCCCGGGACTAGAGTCAATGAGCAGTTCTTC	TRBJ2-1	TRBV6-5	TRBD2	.
CASSPGTGPNYGYTF	TGTGCCAGCAGCCCCGGGACAGGGCCTAACTATGGCTACACCTTC	TRBJ1-2	TRBV7-3	TRBD1	.
CASSPPTSGAGTQYF	TGTGCCAGCTCACCACCCACTAGCGGCGCGGGGACCCAGTACTTC	TRBJ2-5	TRBV18	TRBD2	.
CASSYQVMTGNSPLHF	TGTGCCAGCAGCTATCAGGTTATGACGGGTAATTCACCCCTCCACTTT	TRBJ1-6	TRBV7-2	.	.
CASSQIGGYQETQYF	TGTGCCAGCAGCCAAATAGGGGGATACCAAGAGACCCAGTACTTC	TRBJ2-5	TRBV3-1/TRBV3-2	.	.
CATSRTRQGRTDTQYF	TGTGCCACCAGCAGAACCCGACAGGGGAGGACAGATACGCAGTATTTT	TRBJ2-3	TRBV15	TRBD1	.
CASSQSTGTGVGNSPLHF	TGCGCCAGCAGCCAGAGCACCGGGACAGGGGTTGGTAATTCACCCCTCCACTTT	TRBJ1-6	TRBV4-1	TRBD1	.
CASTGGIGEQFF	TGTGCCAGCACCGGGGGCATCGGGGAGCAGTTCTTC	TRBJ2-1	TRBV2	.	.
CASSPLVGQGDYTF	TGTGCCAGCAGCCCCCTTGTAGGCCAAGGGGACTACACCTTC	TRBJ1-2	TRBV4-2	.	.
CASSYGAQAANEKLFF	TGTGCCAGCAGTTACGGTGCCCAGGCGGCTAATGAAAAACTGTTTTTT	TRBJ1-4	TRBV6-5	.	.
CASSERTAANTEAFF	TGTGCCAGCAGTGAGAGGACAGCCGCCAACACTGAAGCTTTCTTT	TRBJ1-1	TRBV6-1	.	.
CAWSETASGNTIYF	TGTGCCTGGAGTGAGACAGCCTCTGGAAACACCATATATTTT	TRBJ1-3	TRBV30	.	few
CASSLRTVPNEQFF	TGTGCCAGCAGCCTCCGGACTGTTCCTAATGAGCAGTTCTTC	TRBJ2-1	TRBV7-3	.	.
CASSQGEGSSYEQYF	TGTGCCAGCAGCCAAGGGGAGGGGAGCTCCTACGAGCAGTACTTC	TRBJ2-7	TRBV3-1/TRBV3-2	TRBD2	.
CASSPEQGLIYGYTF	TGTGCCAGCAGCCCCGAGCAGGGACTGATCTATGGCTACACCTTC	TRBJ1-2	TRBV9	.	.
CASSQGSGFNTIYF	TGCGCCAGCAGCCAAGGGTCTGGGTTTAACACCATATATTTT	TRBJ1-3	TRBV4-3	.	.
CASTNRANTEAFF	TGCGCCAGCACGAACAGGGCGAACACTGAAGCTTTCTTT	TRBJ1-1	TRBV10-1	.	.
CASSQAGGAQGDTQYF	TGTGCCAGCAGCCAAGCGGGGGGGGCGCAGGGAGATACGCAGTATTTT	TRBJ2-3	TRBV7-2	TRBD2	.
CASSPLGQGTYNSPLHF	TGTGCCAGCAGCCCTCTGGGACAGGGAACCTATAATTCACCCCTCCACTTT	TRBJ1-6	TRBV7-9	TRBD1	.
CASSERQWVSEQYF	TGTGCCAGCAGTGAGCGGCAGTGGGTGAGCGAGCAGTACTTC	TRBJ2-7	TRBV6-1	.	.
CASSFAGDQPQHF	TGCGCCAGCAGCTTTGCGGGGGATCAGCCCCAGCATTTT	TRBJ1-5	TRBV5-1	.	.
CATSDRFDTGELFF	TGTGCCACCAGTGACAGGTTTGACACCGGGGAGCTGTTTTTT	TRBJ2-2	TRBV24-1	.	.
CATGARGRSGTDTQYF	TGTGCCACCGGAGCGCGGGGCCGATCAGGTACAGATACGCAGTATTTT	TRBJ2-3	TRBV15	.	once
CASSLAPGTEAFF	TGTGCCAGCAGCTTGGCCCCCGGCACTGAAGCTTTCTTT	TRBJ1-1	TRBV5-6	.	.
CASSLVSSGGAETQYF	TGTGCCAGCAGCTTAGTTTCTAGCGGGGGGGCGGAGACCCAGTACTTC	TRBJ2-5	TRBV7-2	TRBD2	.
CSAKYEQFF	TGCAGTGCAAAATACGAGCAGTTCTTC	TRBJ2-1	TRBV20-1	.	.
CASSLASGTEAFF	TGCGCCAGCAGCTTGGCCTCGGGCACTGAAGCTTTCTTT	TRBJ1-1	TRBV5-1	.	.
CASSPFQTDRHNSPLHF	TGTGCCAGCTCACCGTTCCAAACCGACAGACATAATTCACCCCTCCACTTT	TRBJ1-6	TRBV18	.	.
CASSFTRDRGLSGYGYTF	TGTGCCAGCAGCTTTACCCGGGACAGGGGGCTGTCTGGCTATGGCTACACCTTC	TRBJ1-2	TRBV7-2	TRBD1	once
CASSIPLLRGDSGNTIYF	TGTGCCAGTAGTATACCGCTCCTCAGGGGAGACTCTGGAAACACCATATATTTT	TRBJ1-3	TRBV19	.	.
CASKKGGTGNPEAFF	TGTGCCAGCAAGAAAGGTGGGACAGGGAATCCTGAAGCTTTCTTT	TRBJ1-1	TRBV6-5	TRBD1	once
CASSAETGGESTGELFF	TGTGCCAGCAGCGCAGAAACAGGGGGCGAATCCACCGGGGAGCTGTTTTTT	TRBJ2-2	TRBV9	TRBD1	.
CATSRGGSGANVLTF	TGTGCCACCTCCCGAGGGGGGAGTGGGGCCAACGTCCTGACTTTC	TRBJ2-6	TRBV6-5	.	.
CASSLTNQETQYF	TGTGCCAGCAGCTTAACTAACCAAGAGACCCAGTACTTC	TRBJ2-5	TRBV7-2	.	once
CSVGYSGELFF	TGCAGCGTTGGATATTCCGGGGAGCTGTTTTTT	TRBJ2-2	TRBV29-1	.	.
CASSLDGGSGELFF	TGTGCCAGCAGCTTAGATGGGGGGTCCGGGGAGCTGTTTTTT	TRBJ2-2	TRBV7-9	.	.
CATQFWADQPQHF	TGTGCCACCCAGTTCTGGGCGGATCAGCCCCAGCATTTT	TRBJ1-5	TRBV6-5	.	few
CASSPTGQRGYTF	TGTGCCAGCAGTCCGACAGGGCAGCGCGGCTACACCTTC	TRBJ1-2	TRBV3-1/TRBV3-2	TRBD1	.
CASSFAGTYNEQFF	TGTGCCAGCAGCTTTGCGGGGACCTACAATGAGCAGTTCTTC	TRBJ2-1	TRBV7-2	.	.
CASSLGQNTEAFF	TGTGCCAGCAGCTTAGGGCAGAACACTGAAGCTTTCTTT	TRBJ1-1	TRBV11-2	.	.
CASSQTSADTQYF	TGTGCCAGCAGCCAGACTAGCGCAGATACGCAGTATTTT	TRBJ2-3	TRBV5-5	TRBD2	.
CASSYTGAGQPQHF	TGTGCCAGCAGCTATACAGGGGCAGGTCAGCCCCAGCATTTT	TRBJ1-5	TRBV7-2	TRBD1	.
CSASGASGAPTYEQYF	TGCAGTGCTAGTGGGGCTAGCGGGGCCCCGACCTACGAGCAGTACTTC	TRBJ2-7	TRBV20-1	TRBD2	.